The source of this TCR beta chain is a study of blood T cell repertoires in COVID-19 (dated by TCRdb to the early 2020s). For the study in its entirety: Samples from collaborators originated in the United States, Italy and Spain and spanned both the acute and convalescent phases of COVID-19. The material from the prospective study consisted of cDNA or gDNA derived from T cells, B-cell-depleted T cells, or PBMCs. Subjects who had been exposed to COVID-19, were actively infected with it, or had recovered from it provided the deeply sampled blood TCRbeta repertoires that made up the dataset. A freely available public database, intended as a resource for researchers studying the immune response to SARS-CoV-2, is where the repertoires were released. Samples were obtained from the ongoing ImmuneRACE study (first 160 participants) and from some 1,300 subjects provided by 6 global collaborators. Sample metadata almost always included a de-identified subject ID, COVID-19 status, age in years and sex. Where available, HLA class I and class II types were taken from metadata supplied by the sample provider and were not determined by assay-based typing.

Collaborating institutions collected whole blood in K2EDTA tubes following their own protocols. For TCRbeta analysis, collaborators shipped samples in one of three forms: frozen whole blood, isolated PBMCs, or DNA extracted from either of those sample types. The research as a whole found: The amount of clinical and demographic metadata varied by source and participant and was provided uncurated.

The CDR3 spans 13 residues, from the cysteine through the phenylalanine. The entry retains the CDR3 DNA only, 39 bases that are in frame from base 1. From a lookup of the germline V gene (reference sequence), CDR1 and CDR2 are LGHDT and YNNKEL. V and J lose 1 base and 3 bases, and a span of 6 bases separates them. A note on this clone: Its antigen specificity is not known. No quality values exist for individual bases; no much larger clone is one base distant.

TCRbeta CDR3 regions were amplified from genomic DNA using the immunoSEQ Assay, a bias-controlled multiplex PCR. Per the authors' processing: Nucleated cell counts per sample were estimated from amplification of reference gene primers within the assay. Sequence reads were collapsed and filtered to measure the absolute abundance of every unique TCRbeta CDR3 rearrangement. Productive Simpson clonality was computed per sample as the square root of Simpson's diversity index over productive rearrangements. TCRdb provides this immuneACCESS table in a form limited to in-frame rearrangements. Some clones are lacking; in checked studies, under half of them reflect an unresolved V gene, and why the rest are absent is not known. V and J calls plus clone size are reproduced from that table; the DNA served to infer D and trimming. Here the sample has 140,000 to 150,000 clones; about 80% occur a single time. In total, the top ten clones hold roughly 45% of the sample.

Sequencing was carried out using peripheral blood. The receptor was derived from a human donor in a cohort sampled during active COVID-19. Recombination linked TRBV3-1 (or the pseudogene TRBV3-2) to TRBJ1-1, with the D gene too uncertain to name. The CDR3 amino acid sequence is: CASSQGRYTEAFF. The base sequence is TGTGCCAGCAGCCAAGGCAGGTACACTGAAGCTTTCTTT.